Listed here are 18 T cell receptor beta chains from one sample, sequenced in a study of cytomegalovirus exposure and HLA in healthy donors. PCR employed 60 Vbeta and 13 Jbeta primers. Profiling relied on immunoSEQ multiplex PCR, and the TCRdb table lists in-frame clones only, not all of them. The sample holds some 200,000 clones, around 80% seen once. Sequencing used PBMCs. All receptors come from a man aged 40-49 years in good health and CMV-seronegative.

V gene TRBV18 combines with J gene TRBJ2-7; 12 bases align to TRBD2. V lost 0 bases to trimming and J lost 6 bases; unmatched junction nucleotides: 12. The germline V gene has CDR1 KGHSH and CDR2 LQKENI. The CDR3 spans 18 residues. The CDR3 coding sequence is TGTGCCAGCTCACCACCCGGTCTAGCGGGAGGGCCCCGGGGCGAGCAGTACTTC. Amino acids: CASSPPGLAGGPRGEQYF.

V usage is TRBV7-2 and J usage is TRBJ2-2, with D perhaps matching TRBD1 (6 bases). CDR1 and CDR2 (germline): SGHTA, FQGNSA. This CDR3 comprises 15 residues. V lost 3 bases and J 3 bases, leaving 11 bases between the germline ends. CDR3 in amino acids: CASSLSTGHTGELFF. CDR3 nucleotide sequence: TGTGCCAGCAGCTTGAGCACAGGGCACACCGGGGAGCTGTTTTTT.

The chain employs TRBV19 and TRBJ2-2; the match to TRBD2 covers 8 bases. V was pared by 7 bases and J by 3 bases, with 4 bases of the junction left unmatched. The length of the CDR3 is 14 residues. CDR1 LNHDA and CDR2 SQIVND come from the germline V gene (reference sequence). The DNA for the CDR3 is TGTGCCAGTAAGGGCGGGGGGTACACCGGGGAGCTGTTTTTT. It translates to CASKGGGYTGELFF.

The rearrangement joins TRBV28 to TRBJ2-1; D ambiguous. The CDR3 consists of 16 residues. Trimming left V 3 bases short and J 4 bases short, with 16 bases between. Germline CDR1 reads MDHEN; CDR2 reads SYDVKM. CDR3 amino acids: CASSFLRLTEYNEQFF. DNA for the CDR3: TGTGCCAGCAGTTTCTTGAGGCTCACCGAATACAATGAGCAGTTCTTC.

This clone was detected a few times. V usage is TRBV5-1 and J usage is TRBJ2-6, with 10 nucleotides matching TRBD1. J gave up 0 bases and V 3 bases, and 3 bases lay outside the gene matches. CDR1 is SGHRS, CDR2 YFSETQ, per germline. The CDR3 length is 17 residues. The CDR3 region is CASSSGTGDSGANVLTF. CDR3 DNA: TGCGCCAGCAGCTCTGGGACAGGGGACTCTGGGGCCAACGTCCTGACTTTC. The full variable domain, its missing parts supplied by reference TRBV5-1 and TRBJ2-6, is KAGVTQTPRYLIKTRGQQVTLSCSPISGHRSVSWYQQTPGQGLQFLFEYFSETQRNKGNFPGRFSGRQFSNSRSEMNVSTLELGDSALYLCASSSGTGDSGANVLTFGAGSRLTVL.

The chain links TRBV5-1 to TRBJ2-1; unclear D gene. In germline, CDR1 is SGHRS, CDR2 YFSETQ. The CDR3 is made up of 14 amino acids. Trimming shortened V by 2 bases and J by 6 bases, and 12 bases separated the two germline ends. For the CDR3, the DNA is TGCGCCAGCAGCTTTACCCCTAACTTCAATGAGCAGTTCTTC. Translated: CASSFTPNFNEQFF.

The chain links TRBV4-1 to TRBJ1-1; perhaps TRBD1 as D (5 bases). V lost 6 bases and J 6 bases, leaving 14 bases between the germline ends. Germline V gene lookup returns CDR1 MGHRA and CDR2 YSYEKL. The CDR3 extends over 13 amino acids. For the CDR3, the DNA is TGCGCCAGCAGTCTCACGCCGGGGGCTGAAGCTTTCTTT. Translating it yields CASSLTPGAEAFF.

This clone was detected only a few times. The chain joins TRBV7-9 to TRBJ1-4, with TRBD1 as a possible D gene (5 bases). V was shortened by 5 bases and J by 0 bases, with 10 bases between the two germline ends. The germline gives CDR1 SEHNR, CDR2 FQNEAQ (reference sequence). The CDR3 spans 15 residues. CDR3 loop: CASSPRQTTNEKLFF. DNA for the CDR3: TGTGCCAGCAGCCCAAGACAGACAACTAATGAAAAACTGTTTTTT.

This rearrangement joins TRBV2 to TRBJ2-1; D not certain. The CDR3 has 13 amino acids. Germline loops: CDR1 SNHLY, CDR2 FYNNEI. V shed 3 bases and J shed 2 bases, with 5 bases lying between them. CDR3 sequence: CASSDNTYNEQFF. The CDR3, as DNA: TGTGCCAGCAGTGACAACACCTACAATGAGCAGTTCTTC.

CDR3 region: CASKGTSYEKLFF. The CDR3 DNA reads TGTGCCAGCAAAGGGACATCTTATGAAAAACTGTTTTTT. J is TRBJ1-4 and V is TRBV2; TRBD1 is a possible D gene (6 bases). The ends were cut back, 7 bases at V and 6 bases at J, with 12 bases in the middle. CDR1 and CDR2 from the germline V gene are SNHLY and FYNNEI. The CDR3 has 13 amino acids.

The genes are TRBV14 and TRBJ2-1, with 7 bases lining up with TRBD2. The CDR3 has 17 amino acids. V was pared by 4 bases and J by 5 bases, with 14 bases of the junction left unmatched. The V gene's germline CDR1 is SGHDN and CDR2 FVKESK. As DNA, the CDR3 is TGTGCCAGCAGCCCTTGGGCGGGAGTTCCAATCGACAATGAGCAGTTCTTC. It translates to CASSPWAGVPIDNEQFF. Full variable domain (outside the CDR3, taken from reference TRBV14 and TRBJ2-1): EAGVTQFPSHSVIEKGQTVTLRCDPISGHDNLYWYRRVMGKEIKFLLHFVKESKQDESGMPNNRFLAERTGGTYSTLKVQPAELEDSGVYFCASSPWAGVPIDNEQFFGPGTRLTVL.

The chain joins TRBV9 to TRBJ2-3; no clear D gene. CDR3 length equals 14 residues. CDR1 and CDR2 (germline): SGDLS, YYNGEE. V lost 4 bases and J 0 bases, leaving 9 bases between the germline ends. CDR3 DNA: TGTGCCAGCAGCCAGGAACGGAGCACAGATACGCAGTATTTT. This codes for CASSQERSTDTQYF. The complete variable domain, with remaining parts taken from reference TRBV9 and TRBJ2-3, reads DSGVTQTPKHLITATGQRVTLRCSPRSGDLSVYWYQQSLDQGLQFLIQYYNGEERAKGNILERFSAQQFPDLHSELNLSSLELGDSALYFCASSQERSTDTQYFGPGTRLTVL.

With respect to this clone: The sample holds other DNA sequences that translate to the same CDR3. The V gene is TRBV19, the J gene TRBJ1-1, with a possible D match to TRBD1 (5 bases). CDR1 and CDR2 from the germline V gene are LNHDA and SQIVND (reference sequence). V was clipped by 3 bases and J by 1 base, with 6 bases between them. This CDR3 region has 13 residues. CDR3 region: CASSIGQNTEAFF. The DNA for the CDR3 is TGTGCCAGTAGTATCGGACAGAACACTGAAGCTTTCTTT. Full variable domain (missing parts from reference TRBV19 and TRBJ1-1): DGGITQSPKYLFRKEGQNVTLSCEQNLNHDAMYWYRQDPGQGLRLIYYSQIVNDFQKGDIAEGYSVSREKKESFPLTVTSAQKNPTAFYLCASSIGQNTEAFFGQGTRLTVV.

The chain links TRBV5-4 to TRBJ2-7; 8 bases agree with TRBD1. From germline, CDR1 is SGHNT and CDR2 YYREEE (reference sequence). V lost 0 bases and J lost 2; bases outside the gene matches: 1. This CDR3 is built from 14 residues. In nucleotides, the CDR3 is TGTGCCAGCAGCTTGGAACAGGGGGCCTACGAGCAGTACTTC. It is translated as CASSLEQGAYEQYF.

The chain has TRBV28 and TRBJ2-3; TRBD1 matches at 8 bases. CDR1 is MDHEN and CDR2 is SYDVKM in the germline V gene. J gave up 3 bases and V 3 bases, and 8 bases lay outside the gene matches. CDR3 length equals 16 residues. The CDR3 DNA reads as TGTGCCAGCAGTTTCGTTTCGGGACAGGTAACAGATACGCAGTATTTT. It encodes CASSFVSGQVTDTQYF.

This clone was seen just once. The V call is TRBV11-3, the J call TRBJ2-3, with no clear D. V dropped 1 base and J dropped 6 bases, with 11 bases sitting between them. CDR3 size: 14 residues. Germline V gives CDR1 SGHNT, CDR2 YENEEA. CDR3 sequence: CASSLGSARDTQYF. The CDR3 coding sequence is TGTGCCAGCAGCTTAGGCTCTGCGAGGGATACGCAGTATTTT. Full variable domain (rest looked up from reference TRBV11-3 and TRBJ2-3): EAGVVQSPRYKIIEKKQPVAFWCNPISGHNTLYWYLQNLGQGPELLIRYENEEAVDDSQLPKDRFSAERLKGVDSTLKIQPAELGDSAVYLCASSLGSARDTQYFGPGTRLTVL.

In DNA, the CDR3 is TGCGCCAGCAGCTTGAGACAGCGGGGGACCTACGAGCAGTACTTC. Its protein is CASSLRQRGTYEQYF. This chain joins TRBV5-1 and TRBJ2-5, with 8 bases matching TRBD2. The J call may be in error: the DNA end matches TRBJ2-7 better. The CDR3 consists of 15 residues. CDR1 is SGHRS, CDR2 YFSETQ, per germline.

This clone has more than one count but fewer than ten. The chain recombines TRBV4-3 with TRBJ1-5; no firm D call. This CDR3 contains 14 residues. Trimming cost V 0 bases and J 7 bases, with 10 bases left between them. CDR1 and CDR2 from the germline V gene are LGHNA and YSLEER. CDR3: CASSQDSGGQPQHF. Written as DNA, the CDR3 is TGCGCCAGCAGCCAAGATTCGGGCGGGCAGCCCCAGCATTTT.